This T cell receptor beta chain was obtained from a study of cytomegalovirus exposure and HLA in healthy donors. As for the study in general: An analysis done earlier identified around 100 million unique TCR beta sequences from about 179 million T cells. Points from the study as a whole: V- and J-gene trimming of TCR beta was linked (in a later analysis) to a missense DCLRE1C variant. In a later analysis, approximately 15,000 TCR beta sequences were associated with HLA alleles at 0.05 false discovery rate.

The V end was cut by 2 bases, the J end by 0 bases, with 20 bases between. CDR1 is MGHDK, CDR2 SYGVNS, per germline. CDR3 length equals 18 residues. PCR was performed using 60 Vbeta and 13 Jbeta primers. Authors' methods: Among the unique TCR beta chains that a later analysis counted, 70 million to 85 million in all, 10 million to 13 million were shared. Only in-frame clones appear in the TCRdb table, and some are missing; sequencing was by immunoSEQ multiplex PCR. V, J and clone size derive from that table, while D and trimming were established from the DNA sequence. This table holds 70,000 to 95,000 clones, roughly 77% found once. Notes on this clone: The target antigen is unknown.

This TCR derives from a man aged 35 to 55 in good health and CMV-seronegative. Sequenced sample: PBMCs. V usage is TRBV25-1 and J usage is TRBJ2-7; maybe TRBD2 (6 bases). This CDR3 reads CASSEKAGIPITSYEQYF. Written as DNA, the CDR3 is TGTGCCAGCAGTGAAAAGGCGGGGATTCCAATTACCTCCTACGAGCAGTACTTC.